The sequence of this T cell receptor beta chain was determined in a study of T cells in Graves' hyperthyroidism and ophthalmopathy. Regions amplified from RNA transcripts were the TCR beta CDR3 regions. The HTBI primer set was used in a first-round RT-PCR of the TCR CDR3. A single record per CDR3 protein comes from TCRdb applying MiXCR to the multiplex PCR reads. Here the sample spans 450,000 to 500,000 distinct CDR3 sequences, roughly 23% being singletons. The table lists this clonotype with a few counts. The germline V and J ends were trimmed by 2 bases and 4 bases, with 14 bases remaining between them. The CDR3 is 14 amino acids. CDR1 and CDR2 from the germline V gene are DFQATT and SNEGSKA (reference sequence).

The specimen was blood. This clonotype was obtained from a woman between 70 and 85 years old with Graves' ophthalmopathy. The V call is TRBV20-1, the J call TRBJ1-1, with D possibly being TRBD1 (5 bases). CDR3 DNA sequence: TGCAGTGCTAGAATTCGGGGCCCGGTCACTGAAGCTTTCTTT. This codes for CSARIRGPVTEAFF.